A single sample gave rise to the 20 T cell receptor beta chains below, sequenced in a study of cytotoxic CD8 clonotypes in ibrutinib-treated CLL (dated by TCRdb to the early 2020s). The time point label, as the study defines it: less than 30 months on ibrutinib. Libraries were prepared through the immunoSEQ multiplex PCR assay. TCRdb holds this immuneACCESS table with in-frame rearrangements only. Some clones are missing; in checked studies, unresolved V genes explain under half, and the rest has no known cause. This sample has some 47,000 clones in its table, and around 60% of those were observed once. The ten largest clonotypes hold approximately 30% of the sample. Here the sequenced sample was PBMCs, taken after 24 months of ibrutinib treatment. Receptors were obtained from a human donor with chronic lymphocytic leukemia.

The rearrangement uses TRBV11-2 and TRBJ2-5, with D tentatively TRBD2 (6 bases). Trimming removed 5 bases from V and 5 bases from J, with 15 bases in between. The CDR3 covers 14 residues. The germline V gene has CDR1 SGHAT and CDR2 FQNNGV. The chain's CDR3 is CASSPGRGGETQYF. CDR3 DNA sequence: TGTGCCAGCAGCCCGGGACGGGGAGGCGAGACCCAGTACTTC.

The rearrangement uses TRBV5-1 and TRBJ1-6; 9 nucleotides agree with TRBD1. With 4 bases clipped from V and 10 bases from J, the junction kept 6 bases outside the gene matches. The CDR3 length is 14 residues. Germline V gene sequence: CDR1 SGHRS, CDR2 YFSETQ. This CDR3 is CASSLTGGESPLHF. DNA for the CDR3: TGCGCCAGCAGCCTGACAGGGGGAGAGTCACCCCTCCACTTT.

The CDR3 loop is CASHRGAPHYEQYF. Here the CDR3 DNA reads TGTGCCAGCCACCGGGGGGCACCTCACTACGAGCAGTACTTC. The chain is built from TRBV2 and TRBJ2-7; maybe TRBD2 (7 bases). The CDR3 contains 14 residues. The V end was cut by 8 bases, the J end by 3 bases, with 17 bases between. Per germline, CDR1 SNHLY and CDR2 FYNNEI.

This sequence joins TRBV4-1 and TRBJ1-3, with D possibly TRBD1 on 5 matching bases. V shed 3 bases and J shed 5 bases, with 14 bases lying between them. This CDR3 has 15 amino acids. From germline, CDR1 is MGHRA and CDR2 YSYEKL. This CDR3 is CASSQVGTSRNTIYF. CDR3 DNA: TGCGCCAGCAGCCAGGTCGGGACTTCGAGAAACACCATATATTTT.

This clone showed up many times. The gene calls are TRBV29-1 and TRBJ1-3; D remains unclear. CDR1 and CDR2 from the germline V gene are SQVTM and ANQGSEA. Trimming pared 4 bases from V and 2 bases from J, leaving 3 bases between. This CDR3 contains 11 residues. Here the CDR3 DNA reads TGCAGCGTTGCGGCTGGAAACACCATATATTTT. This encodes CSVAAGNTIYF.

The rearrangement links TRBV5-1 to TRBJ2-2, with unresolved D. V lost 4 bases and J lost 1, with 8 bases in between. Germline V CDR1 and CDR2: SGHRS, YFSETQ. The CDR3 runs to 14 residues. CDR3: CASSINKNTGELFF. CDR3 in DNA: TGCGCCAGCAGCATTAACAAGAACACCGGGGAGCTGTTTTTT.

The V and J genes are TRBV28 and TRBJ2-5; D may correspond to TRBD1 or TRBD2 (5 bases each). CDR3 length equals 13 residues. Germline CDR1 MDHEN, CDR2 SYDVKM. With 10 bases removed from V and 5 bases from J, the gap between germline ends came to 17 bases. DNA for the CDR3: TGTGCCATCCTCAGAGGGGCAGGGGAGACCCAGTACTTC. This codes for CAILRGAGETQYF.

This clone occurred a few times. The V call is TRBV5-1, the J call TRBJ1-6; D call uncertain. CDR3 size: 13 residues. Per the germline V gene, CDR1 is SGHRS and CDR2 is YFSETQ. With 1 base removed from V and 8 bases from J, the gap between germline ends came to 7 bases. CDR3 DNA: TGCGCCAGCAGCTTGAGGTTGGATTCACCCCTCCACTTT. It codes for CASSLRLDSPLHF.

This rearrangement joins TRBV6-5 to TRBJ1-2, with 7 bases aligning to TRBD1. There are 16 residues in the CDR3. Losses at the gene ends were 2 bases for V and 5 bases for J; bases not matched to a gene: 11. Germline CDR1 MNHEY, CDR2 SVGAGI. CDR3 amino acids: CASSYLLGDRLYGYTF. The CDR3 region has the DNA TGTGCCAGCAGTTACCTATTGGGGGACAGACTATATGGCTACACCTTC.

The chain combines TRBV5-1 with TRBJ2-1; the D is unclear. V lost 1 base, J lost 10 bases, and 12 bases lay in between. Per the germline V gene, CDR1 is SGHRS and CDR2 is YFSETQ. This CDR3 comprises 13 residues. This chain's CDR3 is CASSLSQFVEQFF. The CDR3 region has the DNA TGCGCCAGCAGCTTGTCTCAGTTCGTGGAGCAGTTCTTC.

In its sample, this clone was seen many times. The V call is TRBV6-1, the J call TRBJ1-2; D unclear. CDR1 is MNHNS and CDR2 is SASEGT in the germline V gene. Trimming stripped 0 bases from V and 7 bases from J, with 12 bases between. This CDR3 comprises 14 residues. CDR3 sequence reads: CASSEALWGGGYTF. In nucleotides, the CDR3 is TGTGCCAGCAGTGAAGCCCTGTGGGGAGGTGGCTACACCTTC.

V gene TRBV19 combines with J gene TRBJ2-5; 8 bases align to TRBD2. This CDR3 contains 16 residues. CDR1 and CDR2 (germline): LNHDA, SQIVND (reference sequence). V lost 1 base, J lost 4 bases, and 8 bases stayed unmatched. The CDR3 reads CASSIGGGGGRETQYF. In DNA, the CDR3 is TGTGCCAGTAGTATAGGGGGCGGCGGGGGGCGAGAGACCCAGTACTTC.

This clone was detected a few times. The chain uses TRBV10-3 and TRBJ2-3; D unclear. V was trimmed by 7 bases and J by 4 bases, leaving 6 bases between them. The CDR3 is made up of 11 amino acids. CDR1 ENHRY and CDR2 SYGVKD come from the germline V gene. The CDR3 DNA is TGTGCCATCATGATGGCAGATACGCAGTATTTT. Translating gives CAIMMADTQYF.

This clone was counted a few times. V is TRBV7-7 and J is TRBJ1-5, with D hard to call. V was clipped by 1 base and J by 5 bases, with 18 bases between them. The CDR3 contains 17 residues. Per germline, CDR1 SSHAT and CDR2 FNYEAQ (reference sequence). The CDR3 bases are TGTGCCAGCAGCTTAGTGCGATTACCGGAGTACTATCAGCCCCAGCATTTT. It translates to CASSLVRLPEYYQPQHF.

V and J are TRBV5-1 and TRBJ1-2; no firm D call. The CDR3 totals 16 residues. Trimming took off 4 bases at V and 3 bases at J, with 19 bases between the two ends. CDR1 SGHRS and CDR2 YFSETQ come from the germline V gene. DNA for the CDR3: TGCGCCAGCAGCCCTAAAGGGTCCGTGTCAGACTATGGCTACACCTTC. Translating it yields CASSPKGSVSDYGYTF.

The CDR3 reads CASSAGQGSPLHF. The DNA of the CDR3 is TGTGCCAGTTCGGCAGGGCAAGGTTCACCCCTCCACTTT. J is TRBJ1-6 and V is TRBV19; D is perhaps TRBD1 (5 bases). CDR1 and CDR2 from the germline V gene are LNHDA and SQIVND (reference sequence). The V and J ends lost 8 bases and 9 bases respectively, with 14 bases between them. The CDR3 has 13 amino acids.

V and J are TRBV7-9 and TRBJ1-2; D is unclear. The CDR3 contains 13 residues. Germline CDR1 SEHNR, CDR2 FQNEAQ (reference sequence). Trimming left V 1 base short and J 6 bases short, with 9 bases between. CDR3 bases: TGTGCCAGCAGCTTAGTGGGTTCCGATGGCTACACCTTC. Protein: CASSLVGSDGYTF. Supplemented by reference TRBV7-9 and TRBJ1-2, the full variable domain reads DTGVSQNPRHKITKRGQNVTFRCDPISEHNRLYWYRQTLGQGPEFLTYFQNEAQLEKSRLLSDRFSAERPKGSFSTLEIQRTEQGDSAMYLCASSLVGSDGYTFGSGTRLTVV.

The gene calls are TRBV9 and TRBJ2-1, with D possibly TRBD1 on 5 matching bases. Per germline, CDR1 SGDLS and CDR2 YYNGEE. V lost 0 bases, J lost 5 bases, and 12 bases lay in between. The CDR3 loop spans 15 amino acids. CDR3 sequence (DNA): TGTGCCAGCAGCGTAGATGTGGACACCGACAATGAGCAGTTCTTC. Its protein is CASSVDVDTDNEQFF. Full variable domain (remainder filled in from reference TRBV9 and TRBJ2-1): DSGVTQTPKHLITATGQRVTLRCSPRSGDLSVYWYQQSLDQGLQFLIQYYNGEERAKGNILERFSAQQFPDLHSELNLSSLELGDSALYFCASSVDVDTDNEQFFGPGTRLTVL.

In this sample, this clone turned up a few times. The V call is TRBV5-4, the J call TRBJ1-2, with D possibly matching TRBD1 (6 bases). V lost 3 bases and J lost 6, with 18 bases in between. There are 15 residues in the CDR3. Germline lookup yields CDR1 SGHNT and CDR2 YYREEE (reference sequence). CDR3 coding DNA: TGTGCCAGCAGCTCGGGACAAACCGGTTGGCATGGCTACACCTTC. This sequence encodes CASSSGQTGWHGYTF.

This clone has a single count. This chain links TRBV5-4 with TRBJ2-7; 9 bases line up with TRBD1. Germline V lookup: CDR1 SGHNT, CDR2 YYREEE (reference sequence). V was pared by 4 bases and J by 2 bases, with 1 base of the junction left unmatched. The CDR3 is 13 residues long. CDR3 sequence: CASSRTGAYEQYF. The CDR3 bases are TGTGCCAGCAGCCGGACAGGGGCCTACGAGCAGTACTTC.